The 15 T cell receptor beta chains below were found in one sample sequenced in a study of CD8 T cells in ankylosing spondylitis. TCRdb reprocessed the 5' RACE reads with MiXCR, giving one entry per CDR3 protein. The table lists 200,000 to 300,000 distinct CDR3 sequences, 20% to 30% of them singletons, with 0.61% in the top ten. Sample: blood, either unsorted or a sorted T cell fraction (not recorded which). These receptor sequences come from a male donor with ankylosing spondylitis or in good health (not recorded which).

This chain joins TRBV30 and TRBJ2-7; 7 bases agree with TRBD2. The CDR3 loop spans 12 amino acids. Trimming cost V 5 bases and J 3 bases; bases outside gene matches: 4. Germline V lookup: CDR1 GTSNPN, CDR2 SVGIG (reference sequence). This chain's CDR3 is CAWLGGGYEQYF. The CDR3 DNA follows: TGTGCCTGGCTTGGCGGGGGCTACGAGCAGTACTTC.

This clonotype appeared a few times. J is TRBJ2-2 and V is TRBV6-5; D is possibly TRBD1 or TRBD2 (5 bases each). This CDR3 comprises 12 residues. Germline V lookup: CDR1 MNHEY, CDR2 SVGAGI. Trimming cost V 5 bases and J 8 bases, with 9 bases left between them. Written as DNA, the CDR3 is TGTGCCAGCAGTAGGGACGTTGGGGAGCTGTTTTTT. This encodes CASSRDVGELFF.

A word on this clonotype: A much larger clone differs by one base, so this may be a read error. The chain links TRBV20-1 to TRBJ1-2; D is undetermined. This CDR3 region has 11 residues. Germline V gene lookup returns CDR1 DFQATT and CDR2 SNEGSKA (reference sequence). Deletions cut 7 bases from V and 1 base from J, with 7 bases between. The chain's CDR3 is CSGQDNYGYTF. For the CDR3, the DNA is TGCAGTGGGCAGGATAACTATGGCTACACCTTC.

This clonotype was seen repeatedly, ten times or more. This chain links TRBV3-1 with TRBJ2-5, with D tentatively TRBD1 or TRBD2 (5 bases each). CDR1 and CDR2 (germline): LGHDT, YNNKEL (reference sequence). The CDR3 consists of 14 residues. V lost 4 bases, J lost 5 bases, and 14 bases lay in between. The CDR3 DNA follows: TGTGCCAGCAGCCTGGGACCTATGGAGGAGACCCAGTACTTC. It encodes CASSLGPMEETQYF.

This clonotype was found many times. The chain recombines TRBV29-1 with TRBJ2-7; D is tentatively TRBD1 or TRBD2 (5 bases each). This CDR3 is 13 amino acids long. V lost 4 bases and J 3 bases, leaving 13 bases between the germline ends. CDR1 SQVTM and CDR2 ANQGSEA come from the germline V gene. CDR3 sequence: CSVGGRAGYEQYF. As DNA, the CDR3 is TGCAGCGTTGGGGGCAGGGCGGGCTACGAGCAGTACTTC.

This chain links TRBV4-2 with TRBJ1-5, with a weak D call TRBD1 (5 bases). V dropped 0 bases and J dropped 7 bases, with 19 bases sitting between them. The CDR3 is 17 amino acids. Germline CDR1 LGHNA, CDR2 YNFKEQ. The chain's CDR3 is CASSQESAGTGWQPQHF. The CDR3 DNA follows: TGTGCCAGCAGCCAAGAGTCGGCAGGGACGGGGTGGCAGCCCCAGCATTTT.

This clonotype was seen repeatedly, ten times or more. The chain joins TRBV20-1 to TRBJ2-1; TRBD2 aligns across 16 bases. The CDR3 spans 16 residues. Germline assignment: CDR1 DFQATT and CDR2 SNEGSKA (reference sequence). V trimming: 6 bases; J trimming: 6 bases; junction bases outside the gene matches: 8. CDR3 coding DNA: TGCAGTGCCCGATCGGGACTAGCGGGGGGGCTCAATGAGCAGTTCTTC. Its protein product is CSARSGLAGGLNEQFF.

The gene calls are TRBV27 and TRBJ2-7; 8 nucleotides align to TRBD1. The CDR3 is 14 amino acids. Germline assignment: CDR1 MNHEY and CDR2 SMNVEV (reference sequence). V lost 5 bases and J lost 2; bases outside the gene matches: 5. In DNA, the CDR3 is TGTGCCAGCAGTATAGACAGGGGCCCCTACGAGCAGTACTTC. This gives the protein CASSIDRGPYEQYF.

This clonotype was seen a few times. This chain links TRBV3-1 with TRBJ2-1; D call uncertain. Germline CDR1 reads LGHDT; CDR2 reads YNNKEL (reference sequence). The V end was cut by 1 base, the J end by 8 bases, with 9 bases between. The CDR3 covers 13 residues. The CDR3 loop is CASSQVTRHEQFF. The CDR3 nucleotides read TGTGCCAGCAGCCAAGTGACCCGGCATGAGCAGTTCTTC.

This clonotype has at least ten counts. V is TRBV7-8 and J is TRBJ1-1; D not resolved. The CDR3 spans 14 residues. CDR1 SGHVS and CDR2 FQNEAQ come from the germline V gene. V lost 7 bases to trimming and J lost 4 bases, with 16 bases between them. CDR3 loop: CASTRVDKGTEAFF. The CDR3 coding sequence is TGTGCCAGCACCCGAGTGGATAAGGGCACTGAAGCTTTCTTT.

This clonotype is a singleton in its sample. The chain links TRBV30 to TRBJ2-1; the D gene is possibly TRBD2 (5 bases). V was clipped by 4 bases and J by 4 bases, with 14 bases between them. Germline V CDR1 and CDR2: GTSNPN, SVGIG (reference sequence). The CDR3 runs to 14 residues. The CDR3 loop reads CAWNRGGAYNEQFF. CDR3 in DNA: TGTGCCTGGAACAGAGGAGGCGCATACAATGAGCAGTTCTTC.

This clonotype was counted at least ten times. CDR3 residues: CASSLEADTQYF. The CDR3 DNA sequence: TGTGCCAGCAGCTTAGAGGCAGATACGCAGTATTTT. The genes are TRBV5-4 and TRBJ2-3; no firm D call. Trimming stripped 2 bases from V and 4 bases from J, with 5 bases between. Germline V gives CDR1 SGHNT, CDR2 YYREEE (reference sequence). The CDR3 has 12 residues.

At least ten counts were recorded for this clonotype. The rearrangement links TRBV20-1 to TRBJ2-7; D unresolved. Germline loops: CDR1 DFQATT, CDR2 SNEGSKA (reference sequence). Trimming took off 3 bases at V and 1 base at J, with 7 bases between the two ends. The CDR3 is 12 residues long. The CDR3 loop reads CSARWQSYEQYF. CDR3 DNA sequence: TGCAGTGCTAGGTGGCAATCCTACGAGCAGTACTTC.

This clonotype was counted ten times or more. The CDR3 loop is CASSPGQGSDTQYF. CDR3 in DNA: TGTGCCAGCAGCCCGGGACAGGGGTCAGATACGCAGTATTTT. The gene calls are TRBV12-3 or TRBV12-4 and TRBJ2-3; TRBD1 matches at 10 bases. After removal of 6 bases from V and 4 bases from J, the junction contained 4 bases not matched to a gene. The CDR3 extends over 14 amino acids.

This clonotype occurred a few times. This chain links TRBV20-1 with TRBJ2-7; D not certain. This CDR3 region has 15 residues. CDR1 is DFQATT and CDR2 is SNEGSKA in the germline V gene (reference sequence). V was clipped by 2 bases and J by 3 bases, with 17 bases between them. CDR3 loop: CSARPVPWSFYEQYF. The CDR3 bases are TGCAGTGCTAGACCTGTTCCGTGGAGCTTCTACGAGCAGTACTTC.